This is a list of T cell receptor beta chains from one sample in a study of PD-L1 blockade in urothelial cancer. Libraries were prepared by immunoSEQ multiplex PCR; TCRdb keeps only in-frame clonotypes and omits some of them. The sample holds about 82,000 clones; 85% to 95% are singletons and the top ten take over 8.5%. The sample consisted of PBMCs, taken around atezolizumab (anti-PD-L1) treatment. Receptors originate from a man in his fifties or sixties with urothelial cancer. Each CDR3 is given without its conserved first and last residue.

>TRBV4-1|TRBJ2-6
ASTSPTGDSDSGANVLT
>TRBV5-4|TRBJ2-5
ASSSGLEETQY
>TRBV9|TRBJ2-2
ASSPGQGSTGELF
>TRBV4-2|TRBJ2-6
ASSPRDSGANVLT
>TRBV7-2|TRBJ2-2
ASSPSRDTGELF
>TRBV6-6|TRBJ1-3
ASSFGSSGNTIY
>TRBV28|TRBJ1-2
ASRYNGQGGRANYGYT
>TRBV28|TRBJ2-1
ASSLLRLAGGNEQF
>TRBV30|TRBJ2-7
ASGTGGYEQY
>TRBV5-1|TRBJ2-7
ASSPTPSTYEQY